Below are 27 T cell receptor beta chains sequenced from a single sample in a study of blood T cell repertoires in COVID-19. Some clones are missing from TCRdb's copy, which holds only in-frame ones; the method was immunoSEQ multiplex PCR. The table shows approximately 75,000 clones, with 90% occurring only once. The sample taken for sequencing was peripheral blood. These receptors all stem from a human donor in a cohort sampled during active COVID-19.

The chain is built from TRBV6-5 and TRBJ2-5, with 7 bases lining up with TRBD2. There are 15 residues in the CDR3. Germline-derived CDR1 and CDR2 are MNHEY and SVGAGI. V lost 7 bases to trimming and J lost 4 bases; unmatched junction nucleotides: 12. The CDR3 nucleotides are TGTGCCAGCACTCCCTCCCCGGGGGGTGGAGAGACCCAGTACTTC. Its translation is CASTPSPGGGETQYF.

V usage is TRBV5-6 and J usage is TRBJ2-3, with 14 positions matching TRBD2. The germline V gene encodes CDR1 SGHDT and CDR2 YYEEEE. The CDR3 sequence is 16 residues long. The junction had 5 bases not matched to a gene; V was cut back by 4 bases and J by 4 bases. CDR3 protein: CASSRRGLAGADTQYF. The CDR3 nucleotides read TGTGCCAGCAGCCGACGGGGACTAGCGGGGGCAGATACGCAGTATTTT.

V usage is TRBV18 and J usage is TRBJ2-5; a possible D gene is TRBD2 (5 bases). The V end lost 6 bases, the J end lost 3 bases, and 11 bases lay between the germline ends. CDR3 size: 13 residues. The germline V gene encodes CDR1 KGHSH and CDR2 LQKENI. Here the CDR3 reads CASSPEREETQYF. The CDR3 DNA reads TGTGCCAGCTCCCCCGAGAGGGAAGAGACCCAGTACTTC.

The chain combines TRBV30 with TRBJ2-3, with D uncertain. The V end was cut by 4 bases, the J end by 6 bases, with 11 bases between. Germline values: CDR1 GTSNPN, CDR2 SVGIG (reference sequence). The CDR3 has 12 amino acids. The CDR3 is CAWTPQTDTQYF. The CDR3 region has the DNA TGTGCCTGGACCCCACAGACGGATACGCAGTATTTT.

The DNA for the CDR3 is TGTGCCAGCAGTTTATCCATTCCCGGGGAGCTGTTTTTT. This sequence encodes CASSLSIPGELFF. The V gene is TRBV12-3 or TRBV12-4, the J gene TRBJ2-2; D is ambiguous. The CDR3 extends over 13 amino acids. Trimming shortened V by 2 bases and J by 6 bases, and 7 bases separated the two germline ends.

The V gene is TRBV6-5, the J gene TRBJ2-5, with D perhaps TRBD1 (5 bases). Germline V gene data show CDR1 as MNHEY and CDR2 as SVGAGI. Between the trimmed V and J ends, which lost 7 bases and 3 bases, there was a span of 18 bases. This CDR3 is 15 amino acids long. The CDR3 bases are TGTGCCAGCATCCCGGGCCTAGGACAAGAAGAGACCCAGTACTTC. It yields the protein CASIPGLGQEETQYF.

The rearrangement links TRBV25-1 to TRBJ2-5, with 11 bases aligning to TRBD1. Germline trimming cut 6 bases from V and 4 bases from J; bases unmatched to any gene: 4. The CDR3 contains 14 residues. CDR1 is MGHDK, CDR2 SYGVNS, per germline. CDR3 protein: CASRDRGRRETQYF. CDR3 coding DNA: TGTGCCAGCAGGGACAGGGGGCGGCGAGAGACCCAGTACTTC.

This clone came up once. The V gene is TRBV9, the J gene TRBJ1-5, with 7 bases identical to TRBD1. J was trimmed by 8 bases and V by 4 bases; bases with no gene match: 12. CDR3 length equals 15 residues. Germline V gene data show CDR1 as SGDLS and CDR2 as YYNGEE. The CDR3: CASSSQQGEDEPQHF. In DNA form, the CDR3 reads TGTGCCAGCAGCTCCCAGCAGGGGGAGGATGAGCCCCAGCATTTT. Filled out from reference TRBV9 and TRBJ1-5, the complete variable domain reads DSGVTQTPKHLITATGQRVTLRCSPRSGDLSVYWYQQSLDQGLQFLIQYYNGEERAKGNILERFSAQQFPDLHSELNLSSLELGDSALYFCASSSQQGEDEPQHFGDGTRLSIL.

The chain links TRBV2 to TRBJ1-6; TRBD1 matches at 8 bases. CDR3 size: 17 residues. With 6 bases clipped from V and 5 bases from J, the junction kept 12 bases outside the gene matches. Germline assignment: CDR1 SNHLY and CDR2 FYNNEI. CDR3 sequence reads: CASRAEPGQVNNSPLHF. DNA for the CDR3: TGTGCCAGCAGGGCGGAACCGGGACAGGTGAATAATTCACCCCTCCACTTT.

With respect to this clone: The germline gene is not matched at one end of the junction; a read error may be the cause. This chain uses TRBV3-1 (or the pseudogene TRBV3-2) with TRBJ2-4; D possibly corresponds to TRBD1 (6 bases). The CDR3 length is 13 residues. From germline, CDR1 is LGHDT and CDR2 YNNKEL (reference sequence). The CDR3: CASSQAGTGPPWF. Here the CDR3 DNA reads TGTGCCAGCAGCCAAGCGGGCACAGGGCCACCGTGGTTC.

This chain connects TRBV24-1 to TRBJ2-3; 11 positions agree with TRBD2. Trimming removed 2 bases from V and 1 base from J; junction bases left unmatched: 1. The CDR3 loop spans 16 amino acids. Germline loops: CDR1 KGHDR, CDR2 SFDVKD. The DNA for the CDR3 is TGTGCCACCAGTGATTCGGGACTAGCGGGCACAGATACGCAGTATTTT. It is translated as CATSDSGLAGTDTQYF.

The rearrangement links TRBV10-3 to TRBJ1-2; D is unclear. V shed 7 bases and J shed 3 bases, with 12 bases lying between them. The CDR3 extends over 13 amino acids. The V gene's germline CDR1 is ENHRY and CDR2 SYGVKD. CDR3 sequence reads: CAIKEALYYGYTF. For the CDR3, the DNA is TGTGCCATCAAGGAGGCCCTCTACTATGGCTACACCTTC.

The chain has TRBV6-1 and TRBJ1-4; D remains unclear. V lost 2 bases, J lost 5 bases, and 9 bases lay in between. The CDR3 length is 14 residues. The V gene's germline CDR1 is MNHNS and CDR2 SASEGT. In nucleotides, the CDR3 is TGTGCCAGCAGTGAATGGGAGACGAATGAAAAACTGTTTTTT. Its protein is CASSEWETNEKLFF.

CDR3 in DNA: TGTGCCAGCAGCCAAGGGACCGGAGGGCCAGGGTCACCCCTCCACTTT. Protein: CASSQGTGGPGSPLHF. The genes are TRBV4-2 and TRBJ1-6; TRBD1 is a possible D gene (5 bases). The CDR3 has 16 residues. V lost 1 base and J lost 10, with 17 bases in between. Germline assignment: CDR1 LGHNA and CDR2 YNFKEQ.

The chain recombines TRBV11-2 with TRBJ2-7; a weak D match, TRBD2 (6 bases). Trimming shortened V by 5 bases and J by 4 bases, and 9 bases separated the two germline ends. The germline V gene encodes CDR1 SGHAT and CDR2 FQNNGV. The CDR3 spans 12 residues. CDR3 sequence reads: CASSHGTYEQYF. DNA for the CDR3: TGTGCCAGCAGCCATGGGACTTACGAGCAGTACTTC. Full variable domain (rest looked up from reference TRBV11-2 and TRBJ2-7): EAGVAQSPRYKIIEKRQSVAFWCNPISGHATLYWYQQILGQGPKLLIQFQNNGVVDDSQLPKDRFSAERLKGVDSTLKIQPAKLEDSAVYLCASSHGTYEQYFGPGTRLTVT.

This sequence joins TRBV24-1 and TRBJ1-2; 8 nucleotides line up with TRBD1. Germline assignment: CDR1 KGHDR and CDR2 SFDVKD. The CDR3 has 16 amino acids. V was clipped by 3 bases and J by 0 bases; unmatched bases: 5. For the CDR3, the DNA is TGTGCCACCAGTGATCCGGGACAGGATCCTAACTATGGCTACACCTTC. The encoded protein is CATSDPGQDPNYGYTF.

This clone was seen only a few times. The chain has TRBV6-1 and TRBJ1-1; D perhaps matches TRBD1 (5 bases). Germline V gene data show CDR1 as MNHNS and CDR2 as SASEGT. The CDR3 totals 15 residues. Trimming took off 1 base at V and 6 bases at J, with 15 bases between the two ends. The CDR3 is CASSEGGLLKPEAFF. Written as DNA, the CDR3 is TGTGCCAGCAGTGAAGGGGGCTTATTGAAGCCTGAAGCTTTCTTT.

This clone has just a few counts. The chain combines TRBV19 with TRBJ1-2; the D gene is possibly TRBD1 (6 bases). The germline V and J ends were trimmed by 3 bases and 7 bases, with 18 bases remaining between them. Germline-derived CDR1 and CDR2 are LNHDA and SQIVND (reference sequence). The CDR3 loop spans 15 amino acids. The CDR3 sequence: CASSMGSTGISGYTF. The CDR3 nucleotides are TGTGCCAGTAGTATGGGAAGTACAGGGATCAGTGGCTACACCTTC.

The rearrangement joins TRBV6-6 to TRBJ2-7; 7 nucleotides match TRBD2. The J segment lost 6 bases and the V segment lost 5 bases, leaving 4 bases of the junction unmatched. The CDR3 runs to 12 residues. Germline values: CDR1 MNHNY, CDR2 SVGAGI (reference sequence). The CDR3 coding sequence is TGTGCCAGCAGTCGAACGGGGGGCGAGCAGTACTTC. Its protein product is CASSRTGGEQYF.

This sequence joins TRBV29-1 and TRBJ1-2; 9 positions agree with TRBD1. The CDR3 runs 13 residues. Germline CDR1 and CDR2: SQVTM and ANQGSEA. With 6 bases clipped from V and 1 base from J, the junction kept 3 bases outside the gene matches. The CDR3 DNA sequence: TGCAGCGTCGTGGGACAGGGTAACTATGGCTACACCTTC. Translating it yields CSVVGQGNYGYTF.

A note on this clone: The sample holds other DNA sequences that translate to the same CDR3. This CDR3 is CASTEGTGELFF. CDR3 sequence (DNA): TGTGCCAGCACGGAGGGGACCGGGGAGCTGTTTTTT. The rearrangement links TRBV9 to TRBJ2-2, with D perhaps matching TRBD2 (6 bases). Germline V gene sequence: CDR1 SGDLS, CDR2 YYNGEE. There are 12 residues in the CDR3. The V end was cut by 6 bases, the J end by 5 bases, with 8 bases between. Drawing the rest from reference TRBV9 and TRBJ2-2, the complete variable domain is DSGVTQTPKHLITATGQRVTLRCSPRSGDLSVYWYQQSLDQGLQFLIQYYNGEERAKGNILERFSAQQFPDLHSELNLSSLELGDSALYFCASTEGTGELFFGEGSRLTVL.

The CDR3 sequence is CASSSGGGTDTQYF. CDR3 nucleotide sequence: TGTGCCAGTTCTAGCGGGGGGGGCACAGATACGCAGTATTTT. The V call is TRBV19, the J call TRBJ2-3; the match to TRBD2 covers 12 bases. The J segment lost 1 base and the V segment lost 8 bases, leaving 1 base of the junction unmatched. The CDR3 has 14 residues. Per germline, CDR1 LNHDA and CDR2 SQIVND (reference sequence). Drawing the rest from reference TRBV19 and TRBJ2-3, the complete variable domain is DGGITQSPKYLFRKEGQNVTLSCEQNLNHDAMYWYRQDPGQGLRLIYYSQIVNDFQKGDIAEGYSVSREKKESFPLTVTSAQKNPTAFYLCASSSGGGTDTQYFGPGTRLTVL.

V is TRBV21-1 and J is TRBJ2-7; TRBD1 is the table's D call and was not checked against the DNA. TRBV21-1 is tagged as a pseudogene. This CDR3 comprises 15 residues. Here the CDR3 DNA reads TGTGCCAGCAGCCGAGGGTACAGGGCTTCCTACGAGCAGTACTTC. Translated, it gives CASSRGYRASYEQYF.

The chain links TRBV18 to TRBJ1-2; a weak D match, TRBD1 (5 bases). The V gene lost 3 bases and the J gene lost 6 bases, with 11 bases spanning the gap. The CDR3 spans 13 residues. Looked up from germline, CDR1 is KGHSH and CDR2 is LQKENI. The CDR3 nucleotides are TGTGCCAGCTCACCCGCCGGGGGGGATGGCTACACCTTC. It specifies CASSPAGGDGYTF.

V and J are TRBV29-1 and TRBJ1-1; a possible D gene is TRBD1 (5 bases). The V and J ends lost 5 bases and 2 bases respectively, with 6 bases between them. Germline V gives CDR1 SQVTM, CDR2 ANQGSEA. This CDR3 region has 11 residues. The CDR3 region is CSVTGNTEAFF. CDR3 DNA sequence: TGCAGCGTTACAGGCAACACTGAAGCTTTCTTT.

V and J are TRBV6-5 and TRBJ2-7, with D perhaps matching TRBD2 (7 bases). The CDR3 has 13 residues. The V gene lost 10 bases and the J gene lost 2 bases, with 15 bases spanning the gap. Germline CDR1 reads MNHEY; CDR2 reads SVGAGI. CDR3 protein: CATGRGAAYEQYF. The CDR3 DNA reads as TGTGCCACCGGACGGGGGGCGGCCTACGAGCAGTACTTC.

The chain carries TRBV29-1 and TRBJ1-3; D not resolved. The ends were cut back, 7 bases at V and 9 bases at J, with 19 bases in the middle. The germline V gene has CDR1 SQVTM and CDR2 ANQGSEA. The CDR3 loop spans 13 amino acids. CDR3 residues: CSAGENGLTTIYF. The CDR3 DNA follows: TGCAGCGCCGGAGAGAACGGCCTTACCACCATATATTTT.